The 24 T cell receptor beta chains in this list originate from one sample, sequenced in a study of sequential checkpoint blockade in melanoma. Treatment meaning: randomized to nivolumab then ipilimumab (arm A) or the reverse (arm B). Generated by immunoSEQ multiplex PCR, the TCRdb table keeps only in-frame clones and is missing some. In the table there are some 4,000 clones, approximately 23% of which are singletons. The source material was tumor tissue (inferred from file names), sampled from a patient given nivolumab and ipilimumab in sequence. The receptor set was obtained from a human donor with melanoma.

The chain joins TRBV18 to TRBJ2-3, with unresolved D. V dropped 2 bases and J dropped 1 base, with 7 bases sitting between them. The germline V gene encodes CDR1 KGHSH and CDR2 LQKENI. The CDR3 is 14 amino acids. DNA of the CDR3: TGTGCCAGCTCACCAGTGGCGGGCACAGATACGCAGTATTTT. It codes for CASSPVAGTDTQYF.

The chain couples TRBV19 to TRBJ2-7; D might be TRBD1 (6 bases). CDR3 size: 13 residues. Deletions cut 5 bases from V and 3 bases from J, with 11 bases between. Germline-derived CDR1 and CDR2 are LNHDA and SQIVND (reference sequence). Here the CDR3 DNA reads TGTGCCAGTAGTGCCAGGACAGACTACGAGCAGTACTTC. Its protein product is CASSARTDYEQYF.

This sequence joins TRBV5-1 and TRBJ1-1, with 7 bases matching TRBD1. J gave up 0 bases and V 8 bases, and 10 bases lay outside the gene matches. Germline V gene lookup returns CDR1 SGHRS and CDR2 YFSETQ. The CDR3 length is 15 residues. The CDR3 coding sequence is TGCGCCAGTTCGAGACAGGGACCCATGAACACTGAAGCTTTCTTT. It specifies CASSRQGPMNTEAFF.

In its sample, this clone was seen a few times. The V call is TRBV6-8, the J call TRBJ2-7, with D uncertain. The CDR3 consists of 13 residues. Germline-derived CDR1 and CDR2 are MNHGY and SAAAGT. V was shortened by 0 bases and J by 3 bases, with 6 bases between the two germline ends. The chain's CDR3 is CASSYSKNYEQYF. The CDR3 region has the DNA TGTGCCAGCAGTTACTCGAAGAACTACGAGCAGTACTTC.

This chain connects TRBV12-5 to TRBJ1-1, with a weak D call TRBD1 (5 bases). CDR1 LGHNT and CDR2 FRNRAP come from the germline V gene. The length of the CDR3 is 12 residues. CDR3 nucleotides: TGTGCCAGCAAAAAGAAGGGGACTGAAGCTTTCTTT. Translating it yields CASKKKGTEAFF. Looking up the rest from reference TRBV12-5 and TRBJ1-1 gives the full variable domain: DARVTQTPRHKVTEMGQEVTMRCQPILGHNTVFWYRQTMMQGLELLAYFRNRAPLDDSGMPKDRFSAEMPDATLATLKIQPSEPRDSAVYFCASKKKGTEAFFGQGTRLTVV.

In its sample, this clone was seen a few times. For the CDR3, the DNA is TGTGCCAGCAGCTCCGGTAGCTCCTATAATTCACCCCTCCACTTT. It specifies CASSSGSSYNSPLHF. This rearrangement joins TRBV6-8 to TRBJ1-6, with D uncertain. The V gene lost 6 bases and the J gene lost 0 bases, with 9 bases spanning the gap. The germline gives CDR1 MNHGY, CDR2 SAAAGT. This CDR3 is 15 amino acids long.

The chain recombines TRBV28 with TRBJ1-3; tentatively, D is TRBD1 (5 bases). Germline CDR1 and CDR2: MDHEN and SYDVKM. The CDR3 consists of 13 residues. Trimming took 8 bases from V and 3 from J, leaving 11 bases between them. CDR3 in amino acids: CASVRQLGNTIYF. Written as DNA, the CDR3 is TGTGCCAGCGTCCGACAGCTTGGAAACACCATATATTTT.

Within the sample, this clone is medium-sized. The chain carries TRBV11-3 and TRBJ1-4; the D gene is possibly TRBD1 (6 bases). Germline V gene sequence: CDR1 SGHNT, CDR2 YENEEA. The CDR3 sequence is 15 residues long. V was shortened by 3 bases and J by 6 bases, with 14 bases between the two germline ends. CDR3: CASSFTGQRDEKLFF. The CDR3 region has the DNA TGTGCCAGCAGCTTTACGGGACAAAGGGATGAAAAACTGTTTTTT. The whole variable domain, filled in from reference TRBV11-3 and TRBJ1-4, reads EAGVVQSPRYKIIEKKQPVAFWCNPISGHNTLYWYLQNLGQGPELLIRYENEEAVDDSQLPKDRFSAERLKGVDSTLKIQPAELGDSAVYLCASSFTGQRDEKLFFGSGTQLSVL.

The J gene is TRBJ2-1, the V gene TRBV6-8; TRBD1 might be the D (5 bases). Trimming removed 7 bases from V and 0 bases from J, with 13 bases in between. The CDR3 has 15 amino acids. Germline V gene lookup returns CDR1 MNHGY and CDR2 SAAAGT. DNA for the CDR3: TGTGCCAGCACTACACAGGCGAGCTCCTACAATGAGCAGTTCTTC. The encoded protein is CASTTQASSYNEQFF.

By share of the sample, this clone is medium-sized. J is TRBJ2-1 and V is TRBV11-3; D remains ambiguous. The CDR3 loop spans 16 amino acids. Per germline, CDR1 SGHNT and CDR2 YENEEA. The V end was cut by 1 base, the J end by 7 bases, with 17 bases between. This CDR3 reads CASSLVGNIPGNEQFF. CDR3 nucleotides: TGTGCCAGCAGCTTAGTGGGCAACATCCCTGGTAATGAGCAGTTCTTC.

The table lists this clone with a few counts. The gene calls are TRBV15 and TRBJ2-3; TRBD1 might be the D (5 bases). V was pared by 2 bases and J by 2 bases, with 11 bases between. CDR1 is LNHNV, CDR2 YYDKDF, per germline (reference sequence). The CDR3 runs to 15 residues. CDR3 sequence reads: CATSRLGVVTDTQYF. The DNA for the CDR3 is TGTGCCACCAGCAGATTAGGGGTCGTCACAGATACGCAGTATTTT.

The chain recombines TRBV19 with TRBJ2-2; D gene uncertain. V lost 5 bases to trimming and J lost 4 bases, with 8 bases between them. CDR1 is LNHDA, CDR2 SQIVND, per germline (reference sequence). CDR3 length: 13 residues. The CDR3 DNA reads as TGTGCCAGTAGTCTACGGGCCACCGGGGAGCTGTTTTTT. It codes for CASSLRATGELFF.

The chain joins TRBV6-8 to TRBJ2-1, with D unresolved. Germline assignment: CDR1 MNHGY and CDR2 SAAAGT. The V end was cut by 7 bases, the J end by 0 bases, with 10 bases between. This CDR3 has 14 residues. The CDR3 region has the DNA TGTGCCAGCACCCGGTCCAGCTCCTACAATGAGCAGTTCTTC. Translation: CASTRSSSYNEQFF.

J is TRBJ2-1 and V is TRBV18; maybe TRBD2 (6 bases). Looked up from germline, CDR1 is KGHSH and CDR2 is LQKENI. CDR3 length: 16 amino acids. Trimming shortened V by 3 bases and J by 4 bases, and 16 bases separated the two germline ends. CDR3 nucleotides: TGTGCCAGCTCACCGGCCGGGGGTATCGGGTACAATGAGCAGTTCTTC. It encodes CASSPAGGIGYNEQFF.

The count of this clone is one. The chain links TRBV30 to TRBJ2-4; TRBD1 might be the D (6 bases). The CDR3 length is 11 residues. V gave up 3 bases and J gave up 9 bases, with 9 bases separating them. Germline V lookup: CDR1 GTSNPN, CDR2 SVGIG (reference sequence). CDR3 DNA sequence: TGTGCCTGGAGCGCAGGGGTCATTCAGTACTTC. Translation: CAWSAGVIQYF.

V is TRBV18 and J is TRBJ2-7, with D uncertain. From germline, CDR1 is KGHSH and CDR2 LQKENI. V lost 6 bases, J lost 2 bases, and 11 bases lay in between. The CDR3 covers 13 residues. The CDR3 sequence: CASSTSGPYEQYF. The DNA for the CDR3 is TGTGCCAGCTCGACCTCCGGGCCCTACGAGCAGTACTTC.

This clone was counted at least ten times. V is TRBV11-3 and J is TRBJ2-4, with a weak D call TRBD1 (5 bases). The germline V gene has CDR1 SGHNT and CDR2 YENEEA. CDR3 length equals 14 residues. V was pared by 3 bases and J by 7 bases, with 13 bases between. As DNA, the CDR3 is TGTGCCAGCAGCTTCAGTGCAGGGCGGAACATTCAGTACTTC. This encodes CASSFSAGRNIQYF.

In its sample, this clone is medium-sized. The V gene is TRBV11-3, the J gene TRBJ2-7; 8 bases fit TRBD1. V was pared by 4 bases and J by 4 bases, with 9 bases of the junction left unmatched. The CDR3 is made up of 15 amino acids. The germline CDR1 and CDR2 sequences are SGHNT and YENEEA. The CDR3: CASSSPQGGPYEQYF. Written as DNA, the CDR3 is TGTGCCAGCAGCTCTCCACAGGGGGGACCGTACGAGCAGTACTTC. The full variable domain, with the rest looked up from reference TRBV11-3 and TRBJ2-7, is EAGVVQSPRYKIIEKKQPVAFWCNPISGHNTLYWYLQNLGQGPELLIRYENEEAVDDSQLPKDRFSAERLKGVDSTLKIQPAELGDSAVYLCASSSPQGGPYEQYFGPGTRLTVT.

As regards this clone: The read is 1 residue too short to cover the CDR3 end, so that end is filled in from the germline J gene. This sequence joins TRBV10-3 and TRBJ2-3, with D unclear. The ends were cut back, 0 bases at V and 2 bases at J, with 9 bases in the middle. Germline CDR1 is ENHRY and CDR2 is SYGVKD. The CDR3 is 15 amino acids. Incomplete CDR3 DNA: TGTGCCATCAGTGAGTCTCAAGCCTTCACAGATACGCAGTAT. As protein: CAISESQAFTDTQY. The entire CDR3 protein is CAISESQAFTDTQYF.

The sample holds a few counts of this clone. The chain uses TRBV1 and TRBJ2-1; TRBD2 reflects the table's D call only, with no check against the DNA. TRBV1 counts as a pseudogene. This CDR3 has 15 residues. CDR3 coding DNA: TGCGCCAGCAGCCAAGTAGCGGGGGGGCCCCATGAGCAGTTCTTC. This translates into CASSQVAGGPHEQFF.

This clone has more than one count but fewer than ten. V gene TRBV6-8 combines with J gene TRBJ2-5, with D unresolved. The CDR3 runs 12 residues. The germline V gene has CDR1 MNHGY and CDR2 SAAAGT. In DNA form, the CDR3 reads TGTGCGATTAGTTTGTCCCAAGAGACCCAGTACTTC. This sequence encodes CAISLSQETQYF.

This clone rates as medium-sized (0.01 to 0.1%). The chain links TRBV6-8 to TRBJ1-5; tentative D call: TRBD1 (5 bases). CDR1 and CDR2 from the germline V gene are MNHGY and SAAAGT. The CDR3 runs to 15 residues. V was trimmed by 6 bases and J by 7 bases, leaving 19 bases between them. CDR3 bases: TGTGCCAGCAGCGACACTTCAGGGCTAGGGCAGCCCCAGCATTTT. Translating gives CASSDTSGLGQPQHF.

This clone was recorded only once. The chain couples TRBV15 to TRBJ1-5; no firm D call. Trimming took off 0 bases at V and 6 bases at J, with 12 bases between the two ends. CDR1 LNHNV and CDR2 YYDKDF come from the germline V gene (reference sequence). The CDR3 contains 15 residues. The CDR3 loop is CATSRDRGDGQPQHF. CDR3 nucleotides: TGTGCCACCAGCAGAGATCGGGGAGACGGTCAGCCCCAGCATTTT.

By share, this clone counts as medium-sized. The chain uses TRBV9 and TRBJ1-1; D possibly corresponds to TRBD1 (5 bases). CDR1 is SGDLS and CDR2 is YYNGEE in the germline V gene. Trimming shortened V by 9 bases and J by 2 bases, and 14 bases separated the two germline ends. The length of the CDR3 is 13 residues. DNA for the CDR3: TGTGCCATCCAAGGGGATTTTAACACTGAAGCTTTCTTT. The encoded protein is CAIQGDFNTEAFF. The whole variable domain, remainder taken from reference TRBV9 and TRBJ1-1, is DSGVTQTPKHLITATGQRVTLRCSPRSGDLSVYWYQQSLDQGLQFLIQYYNGEERAKGNILERFSAQQFPDLHSELNLSSLELGDSALYFCAIQGDFNTEAFFGQGTRLTVV.